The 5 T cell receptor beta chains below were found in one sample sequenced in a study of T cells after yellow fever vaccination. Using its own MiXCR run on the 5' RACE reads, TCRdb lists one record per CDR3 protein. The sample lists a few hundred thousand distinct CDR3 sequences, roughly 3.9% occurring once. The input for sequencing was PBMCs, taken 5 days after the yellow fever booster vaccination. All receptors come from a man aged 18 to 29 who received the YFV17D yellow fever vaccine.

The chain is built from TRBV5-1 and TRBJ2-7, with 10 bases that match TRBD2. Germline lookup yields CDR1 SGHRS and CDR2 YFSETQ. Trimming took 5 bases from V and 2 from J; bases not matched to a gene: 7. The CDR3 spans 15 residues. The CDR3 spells CASRWGSGGTYEQYF. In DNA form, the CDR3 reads TGCGCCAGCAGGTGGGGTAGCGGGGGGACCTACGAGCAGTACTTC.

CDR3 region: CASSQDRNYQETQYF. DNA of the CDR3: TGCGCCAGCAGCCAAGATCGTAATTACCAAGAGACCCAGTACTTC. The chain is built from TRBV4-3 and TRBJ2-5; D gene unclear. Germline values: CDR1 LGHNA, CDR2 YSLEER. V was pared by 0 bases and J by 0 bases, with 8 bases between. The CDR3 sequence is 15 residues long.

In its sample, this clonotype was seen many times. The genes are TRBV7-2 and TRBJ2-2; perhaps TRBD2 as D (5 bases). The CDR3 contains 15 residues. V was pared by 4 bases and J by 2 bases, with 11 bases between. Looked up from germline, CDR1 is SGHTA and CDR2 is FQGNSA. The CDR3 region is CASSSGLGNTGELFF. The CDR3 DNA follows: TGTGCCAGCAGCTCCGGACTGGGAAACACCGGGGAGCTGTTTTTT. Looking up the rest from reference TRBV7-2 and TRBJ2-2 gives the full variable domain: GAGVSQSPSNKVTEKGKDVELRCDPISGHTALYWYRQSLGQGLEFLIYFQGNSAPDKSGLPSDRFSAERTGGSVSTLTIQRTQQEDSAVYLCASSSGLGNTGELFFGEGSRLTVL.

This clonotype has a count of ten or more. The CDR3 region is CASSPRSGNTEAFF. Written as DNA, the CDR3 is TGCGCCAGCAGCCCACGATCCGGGAACACTGAAGCTTTCTTT. V usage is TRBV5-1 and J usage is TRBJ1-1; no reliable D call. The CDR3 is 14 residues long. The germline V gene encodes CDR1 SGHRS and CDR2 YFSETQ. V gave up 4 bases and J gave up 1 base, with 11 bases separating them.

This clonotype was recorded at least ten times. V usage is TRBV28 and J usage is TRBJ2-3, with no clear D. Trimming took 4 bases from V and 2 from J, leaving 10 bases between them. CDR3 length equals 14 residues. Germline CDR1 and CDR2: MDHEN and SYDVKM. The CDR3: CASSYPPLTDTQYF. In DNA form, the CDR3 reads TGTGCCAGCAGTTACCCTCCCCTCACAGATACGCAGTATTTT.